This section outlines one TCR beta chain sequence together with its context. Its antigen is undetermined. This CDR3 is built from 14 residues. Germline loops: CDR1 DFQATT, CDR2 SNEGSKA (reference sequence). Trimming left V 5 bases short and J 2 bases short, with 16 bases between. This sample stems from a study of post-analysis software for immune sequencing data. Whole-study findings and limits: In patients, about five TRBV segments were more frequent than in controls, with TRBV5-6, TRBV5-1 and TRBV20-1 among them.

Unique molecular identifiers were carried by the TCR beta cDNA libraries. Using its own MiXCR run on the PCR reads, TCRdb lists one record per CDR3 protein. The table lists 350,000 to 450,000 distinct CDR3 sequences, 30% to 40% of them singletons. The sequence derives from a girl aged 2-10 years with multiple sclerosis. The chain joins TRBV20-1 to TRBJ2-7, with D tentatively TRBD1 or TRBD2 (5 bases each). The sample taken for sequencing was blood. In DNA, the CDR3 is TGCAGTGCTCAGAGGGGTGCCAACCCCTACGAGCAGTACTTC. Its protein is CSAQRGANPYEQYF.